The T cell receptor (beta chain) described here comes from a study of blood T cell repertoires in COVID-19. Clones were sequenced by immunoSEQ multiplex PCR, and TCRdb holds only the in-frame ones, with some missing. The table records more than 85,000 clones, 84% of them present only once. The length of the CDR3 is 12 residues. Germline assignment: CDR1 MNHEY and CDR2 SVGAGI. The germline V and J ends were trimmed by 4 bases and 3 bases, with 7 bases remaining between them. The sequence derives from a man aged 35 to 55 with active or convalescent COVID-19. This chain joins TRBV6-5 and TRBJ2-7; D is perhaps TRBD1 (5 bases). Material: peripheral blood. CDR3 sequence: CASSFDSYEQYF. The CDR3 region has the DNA TGTGCCAGCAGTTTCGACAGCTACGAGCAGTACTTC.